This TCR beta chain was captured in a study of OX40 agonist ivuxolimab in advanced cancers. Background on the study: Ivuxolimab is a fully human IgG2 antibody that activates OX40 (CD134). Recorded diagnoses for dose-escalation patients were hepatocellular carcinoma, melanoma, renal cell or head and neck cancer.

Sequencing used immunoSEQ multiplex PCR; TCRdb keeps in-frame clones, though not all of them. The repertoire has about 62,000 clones, 85% of them found once; the top ten carry 4%. Of note for this clone: Its antigen is currently unknown.

Deletions cut 5 bases from V and 5 bases from J, with 18 bases between. The CDR3 runs to 15 residues. Germline CDR1 SNHLY, CDR2 FYNNEI. Study results and caveats: Among the lowest peripheral clonal expansion occurred in 0.1-3.0 mg/kg partial responders. Also present in some nonresponders was a low level of normalized T-cell clonal expansion.

Sample: CD4+ or CD8+ T cells sorted from blood, taken in a trial of the OX40 agonist ivuxolimab. This rearrangement joins TRBV2 to TRBJ2-5; D unresolved. The origin of this receptor is an adult with an advanced solid tumor such as melanoma, head and neck, liver or kidney cancer. The CDR3 DNA reads TGTGCCAGCAGTTATACCGGGCGTGTGGGGGAGACCCAGTACTTC. Its protein product is CASSYTGRVGETQYF.